This TCR beta chain was recorded in a study of blood T cells in healthy people across ages. Primers used in a second PCR of about 6 to 11 cycles were a sample-barcoded 5' primer and a J-beta primer mix. TCRdb independently ran MiXCR on the 5' RACE reads; one entry per CDR3 protein. The sample has about a million distinct CDR3 sequences, approximately 50% seen once; the top ten hold over 20%. CDR1 DFQATT and CDR2 SNEGSKA come from the germline V gene (reference sequence). Losses at the gene ends were 2 bases for V and 5 bases for J; bases not matched to a gene: 13. The CDR3 is made up of 16 amino acids. General observations from the study: CMV infection status of these donors was not known.

With respect to this clonotype: Its antigen is still unknown.

Samples had at least 6.5 million PBMCs isolated from them. The sequenced sample was blood. The rearrangement links TRBV20-1 to TRBJ2-7, with 9 bases fitting TRBD1. The receptor's source is a woman aged 60-70 years in good health. The CDR3 here is CSARTTGQGIPNEQYF. CDR3 DNA sequence: TGCAGTGCTAGAACTACAGGACAGGGGATTCCCAACGAGCAGTACTTC.